The sequence of this T cell receptor beta chain was determined in a study of cytomegalovirus exposure and HLA in healthy donors. Regarding the study as a whole: A later analysis linked a missense variant in DCLRE1C to the trimming of TCR beta V and J genes.

About this clone itself: Antigen: not known.

13 Jbeta primers and 60 Vbeta primers were used for the PCR. Libraries were prepared by immunoSEQ multiplex PCR; TCRdb keeps only in-frame clonotypes and omits some of them. This sample has roughly 130,000 clones, with around 70% found just once. CDR1 is ENHRY, CDR2 SYGVKD, per germline. Losses at the gene ends were 3 bases for V and 3 bases for J; bases not matched to a gene: 4. The CDR3 covers 15 residues. This rearrangement joins TRBV10-3 to TRBJ2-5; 10 bases agree with TRBD1. Specimen: PBMCs. This clonotype originated in an older woman in good health and CMV-seropositive. The DNA for the CDR3 is TGTGCCATCAGTGATCTGGACAGGGGGAAAGAGACCCAGTACTTC. Its translation: CAISDLDRGKETQYF.